This TCR beta chain derives from a study of cytomegalovirus exposure and HLA in healthy donors. Study information: Most genotyped donors, over 70% of some 400, had Caucasian-associated genetic ancestry.

Germline lookup yields CDR1 MGHRA and CDR2 YSYEKL. There are 22 residues in the CDR3. The V end lost 0 bases, the J end lost 4 bases, and 31 bases lay between the germline ends. At collection, donors were nominally healthy, but unrecorded immune exposures were probable. Researchers ran the PCR with 60 Vbeta and 13 Jbeta primers. Measured with immunoSEQ multiplex PCR; TCRdb has only the in-frame clones, and not every one. The data hold 250,000 to 350,000 clones, with about 75% observed a single time. The sequencing input was PBMCs. This TCR was recovered from a female donor in good health and CMV-seronegative. The chain joins TRBV4-1 to TRBJ1-3; D might be TRBD1 (6 bases). The CDR3: CASSQDGVVGSRDMRAGNTIYF. The CDR3 DNA reads TGCGCCAGCAGCCAAGATGGGGTGGTGGGGTCCCGGGACATGCGGGCCGGAAACACCATATATTTT.